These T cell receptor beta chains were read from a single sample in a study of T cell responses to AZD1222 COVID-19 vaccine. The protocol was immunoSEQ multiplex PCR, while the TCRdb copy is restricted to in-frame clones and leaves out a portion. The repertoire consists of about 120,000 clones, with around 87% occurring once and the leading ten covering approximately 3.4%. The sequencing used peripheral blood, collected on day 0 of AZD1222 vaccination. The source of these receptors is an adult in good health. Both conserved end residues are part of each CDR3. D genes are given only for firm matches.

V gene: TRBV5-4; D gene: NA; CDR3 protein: CASSLGWGPETQYF
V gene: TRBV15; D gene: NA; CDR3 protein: CATSRDSQFGDEQYF
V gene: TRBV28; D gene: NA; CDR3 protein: CASSGGWDTIYF
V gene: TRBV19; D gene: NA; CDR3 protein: CALLMPGRYEQYF
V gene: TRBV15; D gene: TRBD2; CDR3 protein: CATSRVKGLASEQYF
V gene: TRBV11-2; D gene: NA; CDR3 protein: CASSLLISTDTQYF
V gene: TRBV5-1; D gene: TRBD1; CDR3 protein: CASSWKQGAGELFF
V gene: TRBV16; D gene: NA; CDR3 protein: CASSQGFFTEAFF
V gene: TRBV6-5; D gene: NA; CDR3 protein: CASSREGQSLEAFF
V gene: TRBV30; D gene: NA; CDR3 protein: CAWSVGAGYGYTF
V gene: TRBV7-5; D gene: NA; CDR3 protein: CVRSLGSGSGTYEQYF
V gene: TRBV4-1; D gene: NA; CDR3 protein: CASSQAASSYEQYF
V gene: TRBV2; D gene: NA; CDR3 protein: CASRGKGVFF
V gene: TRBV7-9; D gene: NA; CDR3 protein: CASSLASGNTEAFF
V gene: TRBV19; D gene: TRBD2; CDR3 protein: CASSPGLAGGNEQFF
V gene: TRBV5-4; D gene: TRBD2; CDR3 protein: CASSLGTSGYPYNEQFF
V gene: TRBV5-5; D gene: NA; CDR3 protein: CASSLKGNTEAFF
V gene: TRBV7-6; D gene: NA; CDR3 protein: CASSSAGEYEQYF
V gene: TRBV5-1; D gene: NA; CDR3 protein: CASRRLEKNEQYF
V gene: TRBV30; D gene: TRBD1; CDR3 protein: CAWSVPDRVNSPLHF
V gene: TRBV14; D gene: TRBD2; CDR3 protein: CASTHQRGANTGELFF
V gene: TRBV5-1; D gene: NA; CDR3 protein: CASSRSSPGQTYEQYF
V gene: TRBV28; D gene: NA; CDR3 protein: CASSFVRVGNQPQHF
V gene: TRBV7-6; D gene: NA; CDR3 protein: CASSLQATSKQYF
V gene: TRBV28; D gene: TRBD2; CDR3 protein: CASSSPRGGSYEQYF
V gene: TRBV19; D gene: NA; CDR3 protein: CASSQPTGTGNTIYF
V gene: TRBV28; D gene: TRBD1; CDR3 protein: CASSVGTGGTEAFF